This T cell receptor (beta chain) was captured by sequencing in a study of cytomegalovirus exposure and HLA in healthy donors. Notes on the study in general: While the bulk of TCR sequences proved rare, some public TCRs turned up in many donors. Some TCR beta chains (around 180 of them) were listed as cytomegalovirus-associated. Within the approximately 130 validation repertoires, first-cohort TCR clusters tended to co-occur, according to a later analysis.

The protocol was immunoSEQ multiplex PCR, while the TCRdb copy is restricted to in-frame clones and leaves out a portion. The sample has about 110,000 clones, approximately 85% seen once. The junction had 7 bases not matched to a gene; V was cut back by 5 bases and J by 8 bases. Germline V gene data show CDR1 as SEHNR and CDR2 as FQNEAQ (reference sequence). The CDR3 extends over 14 amino acids. Regarding this clone: Its specificity is unknown.

Sequenced material: PBMCs. This chain connects TRBV7-9 to TRBJ2-1; 9 bases are shared with TRBD1. This clonotype was obtained from a young woman in good health and CMV-seronegative. The CDR3 region has the DNA TGTGCCAGCAGCCGAGGGACAGGGAAGGATGAGCAGTTCTTC. This gives the protein CASSRGTGKDEQFF.